This record looks at one TCR beta chain sequence and its context. The sample belongs to a study of T cell changes during pregnancy in multiple sclerosis. Profiled with immunoSEQ multiplex PCR; TCRdb holds only in-frame clones, not every one. The sample lists more than 45,000 clones; around 92% were seen once. J was trimmed by 4 bases and V by 6 bases; bases with no gene match: 4. Germline loops: CDR1 MDHEN, CDR2 SYDVKM. This CDR3 has 13 amino acids. This specimen was CD4+ T cells from peripheral blood mononuclear cells, taken in the second trimester of pregnancy. The chain is built from TRBV28 and TRBJ2-7; 9 nucleotides align to TRBD1. The clonotype comes from a female donor in good health, enrolled as a control in a pregnancy study. CDR3 sequence: CASRPGQGYEQYF. For the CDR3, the DNA is TGTGCCAGCAGACCGGGACAGGGTTACGAGCAGTACTTC. The whole variable domain, filled in from reference TRBV28 and TRBJ2-7, reads DVKVTQSSRYLVKRTGEKVFLECVQDMDHENMFWYRQDPGLGLRLIYFSYDVKMKEKGDIPEGYSVSREKKERFSLILESASTNQTSMYLCASRPGQGYEQYFGPGTRLTVT.